This is a list of T cell receptor beta chains from one sample in a study of blood T cell repertoires in COVID-19. TCRdb's copy holds only in-frame clones and misses some; the assay was immunoSEQ multiplex PCR. Among more than 85,000 clones, approximately 91% were seen once, and the ten largest hold about 6.3%. The material sequenced was peripheral blood. The origin of the receptors is a woman in her sixties with acute or convalescent COVID-19. The CDR3 runs from the conserved cysteine through the conserved F or W. The D gene is left open where the match is weak. For some rows the clone size is stated as once, few or many, or as a class when expanded; others skip it.

J gene | CDR3 length | clone size | D gene | V gene | CDR3 protein | CDR3 DNA
TRBJ2-2 | 16 | . | TRBD1 | TRBV6-1 | CASSEGRQGWTGELFF | TGTGCCAGCAGTGAAGGGAGACAGGGTTGGACCGGGGAGCTGTTTTTT
TRBJ2-1 | 10 | once | . | TRBV20-1 | CSAQYNEQFF | TGCAGTGCCCAGTACAATGAGCAGTTCTTC
TRBJ2-3 | 15 | . | . | TRBV20-1 | CSASLLSRSTDTQYF | TGCAGTGCTAGTCTTCTTAGCCGGAGCACAGATACGCAGTATTTT
TRBJ2-1 | 17 | . | TRBD2 | TRBV28 | CASVTVAVGGTRNEQFF | TGTGCCAGCGTGACTGTAGCAGTGGGAGGGACTAGGAATGAGCAGTTCTTC
TRBJ1-6 | 14 | . | . | TRBV28 | CASSLGQAGTALHF | TGTGCCAGCAGTTTGGGTCAAGCAGGTACGGCCCTCCACTTT
TRBJ2-5 | 16 | once | TRBD2 | TRBV9 | CASGGGYSGSGETQYF | TGTGCCAGCGGAGGGGGCTATAGCGGGAGCGGAGAGACCCAGTACTTC
TRBJ2-1 | 16 | . | . | TRBV14 | CASSQVTVHSYNEQFF | TGTGCCAGCAGCCAAGTGACAGTCCACTCCTACAATGAGCAGTTCTTC
TRBJ1-6 | 15 | . | TRBD1 | TRBV28 | CASRPTGEGNSPLHF | TGTGCCAGCAGACCTACAGGGGAAGGGAATTCACCCCTCCACTTT
TRBJ2-5 | 16 | once | . | TRBV3-1/TRBV3-2 | CASSSSLEGDEETQYF | TGTGCCAGCAGCTCCTCACTGGAGGGAGACGAAGAGACCCAGTACTTC
TRBJ1-2 | 11 | . | TRBD1 | TRBV10-3 | CATRQGIGYTF | TGTGCCACCCGACAGGGGATTGGCTACACCTTC
TRBJ1-1 | 11 | . | . | TRBV18 | CASSLDSEAFF | TGTGCCAGCTCACTTGACAGTGAAGCTTTCTTT
TRBJ2-2 | 17 | few | TRBD2 | TRBV18 | CASSPVGSGGNTGELFF | TGTGCCAGCTCACCCGTAGGGAGCGGGGGAAACACCGGGGAGCTGTTTTTT
TRBJ2-5 | 15 | few | . | TRBV5-4 | CASSLSTRLQETQYF | TGTGCCAGCAGCTTGTCCACCCGACTACAAGAGACCCAGTACTTC
TRBJ2-2 | 13 | . | . | TRBV11-3 | CASSPRLAGELFF | TGTGCCAGCAGCCCGAGACTAGCCGGGGAGCTGTTTTTT